A selection of T cell receptor beta chains follows, all from one sample in a study of T cells in Graves' hyperthyroidism and ophthalmopathy. TCRdb fed the multiplex PCR reads into MiXCR, producing one record per CDR3 protein. The sample consists of 450,000 to 550,000 distinct CDR3 sequences, approximately 25% of them appearing once. The sequencing sample was made of blood. The receptors were gathered from a woman aged 25 to 39 with Graves' ophthalmopathy. The CDR3 runs from the conserved cysteine through the conserved F or W. Fields, in order: CDR3 DNA, CDR3 protein, V gene, D gene, clone size, J gene. A D gene is named only where the DNA matches it firmly. Clone sizes are given selectively: once, few, many, or a class where the clone is expanded.

cdr3_nt: TGTGCCAGCAGTCCCCTGAGGACAGGGGGCTTGTCACCCATCCACTTT; cdr3_aa: CASSPLRTGGLSPIHF; v_call: TRBV28; d_call: TRBD1; clone_size: .; j_call: TRBJ1-6
cdr3_nt: TGTGCCAGCAGTTTAGCCCCGGAAAGGAACACTGAAGCTTTCTTT; cdr3_aa: CASSLAPERNTEAFF; v_call: TRBV12-3/TRBV12-4; d_call: .; clone_size: many; j_call: TRBJ1-1
cdr3_nt: TGTGCCAGCAGGACAGGGCATCAGCCCCAGCATTTT; cdr3_aa: CASRTGHQPQHF; v_call: TRBV28; d_call: TRBD1; clone_size: many; j_call: TRBJ1-5
cdr3_nt: TGCAGTGCTAGAGATCTAGGACTAGCGGGACCCTACGAGCAGTACTTC; cdr3_aa: CSARDLGLAGPYEQYF; v_call: TRBV20-1; d_call: TRBD2; clone_size: .; j_call: TRBJ2-7
cdr3_nt: TGCAGCGTTGCCCCCTGGACAGGAGAGACCCAGTACTTC; cdr3_aa: CSVAPWTGETQYF; v_call: TRBV29-1; d_call: TRBD1; clone_size: .; j_call: TRBJ2-5
cdr3_nt: TGCAGTGCTAGTGCCGGGAGGGGGCGGTACGAGCAGTACTTC; cdr3_aa: CSASAGRGRYEQYF; v_call: TRBV20-1; d_call: .; clone_size: many; j_call: TRBJ2-7
cdr3_nt: TGCGCCAGCAGCTTGGAGTCAACTGGAAACACCATATATTTT; cdr3_aa: CASSLESTGNTIYF; v_call: TRBV5-1; d_call: .; clone_size: .; j_call: TRBJ1-3
cdr3_nt: TGTGCCATCAGTGAACCGGGACAGGGGGGCACCGGGGAGCTGTTTTTT; cdr3_aa: CAISEPGQGGTGELFF; v_call: TRBV10-3; d_call: TRBD1; clone_size: many; j_call: TRBJ2-2
cdr3_nt: TGTGCCAGCAGTACGGGACAGGGAATTTACGAGCGGTACTTC; cdr3_aa: CASSTGQGIYERYF; v_call: TRBV6-1; d_call: TRBD1; clone_size: .; j_call: TRBJ2-7
cdr3_nt: TGTGCCAGCATTTCGAATCAGCCTCAGCATTTT; cdr3_aa: CASISNQPQHF; v_call: TRBV12-3/TRBV12-4; d_call: .; clone_size: .; j_call: TRBJ1-5
cdr3_nt: TGTGCCAGCAGGGACAGTGACACCGGGGAGCTGTTTTTT; cdr3_aa: CASRDSDTGELFF; v_call: TRBV6-1; d_call: .; clone_size: .; j_call: TRBJ2-2
cdr3_nt: TGTGCCAGCAGCCCCGACAGTGCGAACACCGGGGAGCTGTTTTTT; cdr3_aa: CASSPDSANTGELFF; v_call: TRBV5-4; d_call: .; clone_size: many; j_call: TRBJ2-2
cdr3_nt: TGTGCCAGCAGTCACCCTGGGGGACAGGGGGCCGGGGAGCAGTACTTC; cdr3_aa: CASSHPGGQGAGEQYF; v_call: TRBV6-5; d_call: TRBD1; clone_size: few; j_call: TRBJ2-7
cdr3_nt: TGTGCCAGCAGCGTTACGAGGGGTGCCTACGAGCAGTACTTC; cdr3_aa: CASSVTRGAYEQYF; v_call: TRBV6-1; d_call: .; clone_size: .; j_call: TRBJ2-7
cdr3_nt: TGCAGCGTTGTTAAGGGGGCAAATCAAGAGACCCAGTACTTC; cdr3_aa: CSVVKGANQETQYF; v_call: TRBV29-1; d_call: TRBD1; clone_size: many; j_call: TRBJ2-5
cdr3_nt: TGCAGTGCTAGAGGGCAGGGAGCTTTCTTT; cdr3_aa: CSARGQGAFF; v_call: TRBV20-1; d_call: .; clone_size: .; j_call: TRBJ1-1
cdr3_nt: TGCAGCGTAGGTCAATTGGACAGCGTTAACTATGGCTACACCTTC; cdr3_aa: CSVGQLDSVNYGYTF; v_call: TRBV29-1; d_call: .; clone_size: many; j_call: TRBJ1-2
cdr3_nt: TGTGCCAGCAGCTCCCCTGGCGGAACTGAAGCTTTCTTT; cdr3_aa: CASSSPGGTEAFF; v_call: TRBV7-2; d_call: .; clone_size: many; j_call: TRBJ1-1
cdr3_nt: TGTGCCAGCAGCCGACAGGGTACAGAGACCCAGTACTTC; cdr3_aa: CASSRQGTETQYF; v_call: TRBV3-1; d_call: TRBD1; clone_size: few; j_call: TRBJ2-5
cdr3_nt: TGTGCCAGTAGTATAGCCGCGGGCAGGGGTGAAGCTTTCTTT; cdr3_aa: CASSIAAGRGEAFF; v_call: TRBV19; d_call: .; clone_size: .; j_call: TRBJ1-1
cdr3_nt: TGTGCCAGTAGTACACCTGACATGCAAGAGACCCAGTACTTC; cdr3_aa: CASSTPDMQETQYF; v_call: TRBV19; d_call: .; clone_size: .; j_call: TRBJ2-5
cdr3_nt: TGTGCCTGGGCTCCGGGGCTAGCGGGCGAAAAAGAGACCCAGTACTTC; cdr3_aa: CAWAPGLAGEKETQYF; v_call: TRBV30; d_call: TRBD2; clone_size: many; j_call: TRBJ2-5
cdr3_nt: TGTGCCAGCAGTTTAAAGGCGAACACCGGGGAGCTGTTTTTT; cdr3_aa: CASSLKANTGELFF; v_call: TRBV11-2; d_call: .; clone_size: few; j_call: TRBJ2-2
cdr3_nt: TGTGCCAGCAGTTACGGACCCGGGCGGCTTTATCAGCCCCAGCATTTT; cdr3_aa: CASSYGPGRLYQPQHF; v_call: TRBV6-2/TRBV6-3; d_call: .; clone_size: few; j_call: TRBJ1-5
cdr3_nt: TGCAGTGCCACTACTAGCGGGGGGCTTCTCTACGAGCAGTACTTC; cdr3_aa: CSATTSGGLLYEQYF; v_call: TRBV20-1; d_call: TRBD2; clone_size: many; j_call: TRBJ2-7
cdr3_nt: TGTGCCAGCAGTTACTTGCGTCGTGGCGAGCAGTACTTC; cdr3_aa: CASSYLRRGEQYF; v_call: TRBV6-5; d_call: .; clone_size: .; j_call: TRBJ2-7
cdr3_nt: TGTGCCAGCAGGCGTTATGGCGAGCAGTACTTC; cdr3_aa: CASRRYGEQYF; v_call: TRBV12-3/TRBV12-4; d_call: .; clone_size: .; j_call: TRBJ2-7
cdr3_nt: TGTGCCAGTACCGACGCGACAGGGGGCTATGGCTACACCTTC; cdr3_aa: CASTDATGGYGYTF; v_call: TRBV19; d_call: TRBD1; clone_size: many; j_call: TRBJ1-2
cdr3_nt: TGTGCCAGTAGTCCTCGGGACAGGGTTAACTATGGCTACACCTTC; cdr3_aa: CASSPRDRVNYGYTF; v_call: TRBV19; d_call: TRBD1; clone_size: many; j_call: TRBJ1-2
cdr3_nt: TGTGCCAGCAGCTCACACAACTACGAGCAGTACTTC; cdr3_aa: CASSSHNYEQYF; v_call: TRBV11-1; d_call: .; clone_size: .; j_call: TRBJ2-7
cdr3_nt: TGTGCCAGCAGGAGGACTAGCGGGGGTGCAGAGACCCAGTACTTC; cdr3_aa: CASRRTSGGAETQYF; v_call: TRBV6-1; d_call: TRBD2; clone_size: many; j_call: TRBJ2-5
cdr3_nt: TGTGCCAGCAGCGTAGCTACAGGGGGCGCAAGAAACACCATATATTTT; cdr3_aa: CASSVATGGARNTIYF; v_call: TRBV9; d_call: TRBD1; clone_size: few; j_call: TRBJ1-3
cdr3_nt: TGTGCCAGTAGTTCATGGGACAGCGAAGCTTTCTTT; cdr3_aa: CASSSWDSEAFF; v_call: TRBV19; d_call: TRBD1; clone_size: .; j_call: TRBJ1-1
cdr3_nt: TGCGCCAGCAGCCATGATGCCCTCGGCACTTCACCCCTCCACTTT; cdr3_aa: CASSHDALGTSPLHF; v_call: TRBV4-1; d_call: .; clone_size: .; j_call: TRBJ1-6
cdr3_nt: TGTGCCAGCAGCGGGTCAGGGCCCCCCCTTAACTATGGCTACACCTTC; cdr3_aa: CASSGSGPPLNYGYTF; v_call: TRBV27; d_call: .; clone_size: many; j_call: TRBJ1-2
cdr3_nt: TGTGCCAGCAGCCCGGGGACTCAGGGCCCCCAAGAGACCCAGTACTTC; cdr3_aa: CASSPGTQGPQETQYF; v_call: TRBV11-3; d_call: .; clone_size: .; j_call: TRBJ2-5
cdr3_nt: TGTGCCAGCAGTGAATCCCCTACGGGGGGATATTATGAGCAGTACTTC; cdr3_aa: CASSESPTGGYYEQYF; v_call: TRBV6-1; d_call: TRBD2; clone_size: many; j_call: TRBJ2-7
cdr3_nt: TGTGCCAGCAGTTACTCGTTCGCAGGGCCGAATTCACCCCTCCACTTT; cdr3_aa: CASSYSFAGPNSPLHF; v_call: TRBV6-5; d_call: .; clone_size: many; j_call: TRBJ1-6
cdr3_nt: TGTGCCAGCAGTCCACTCCTCGGAGCCGCGAGGTACGAGCAGTACTTC; cdr3_aa: CASSPLLGAARYEQYF; v_call: TRBV6-2/TRBV6-3; d_call: .; clone_size: many; j_call: TRBJ2-7
cdr3_nt: TGTGCCAGCAGCCCATTCGACAGGGCCCTCTACGAGCAGTACTTC; cdr3_aa: CASSPFDRALYEQYF; v_call: TRBV28; d_call: TRBD1; clone_size: many; j_call: TRBJ2-7
cdr3_nt: TGTGCCAGCAGCTTAGGGGGACTTTCACCCCTCCACTTT; cdr3_aa: CASSLGGLSPLHF; v_call: TRBV7-6; d_call: .; clone_size: .; j_call: TRBJ1-6
cdr3_nt: TGCAGTGCTAGAGACCCGGGACAGGGGAACACCGGGGAGCTGTTTTTT; cdr3_aa: CSARDPGQGNTGELFF; v_call: TRBV20-1; d_call: TRBD1; clone_size: few; j_call: TRBJ2-2
cdr3_nt: TGTGCCAGCAGTGGACTGTTTGGAGGGGTGTATGGCTACACCTTC; cdr3_aa: CASSGLFGGVYGYTF; v_call: TRBV12-3/TRBV12-4; d_call: .; clone_size: many; j_call: TRBJ1-2
cdr3_nt: TGCGCCAGCAGCCAAGAAACGGTAGCGAACACTGAAGCTTTCTTT; cdr3_aa: CASSQETVANTEAFF; v_call: TRBV4-1; d_call: .; clone_size: few; j_call: TRBJ1-1
cdr3_nt: TGTGCCAGCAGATTAGCGGGAGGGCCGGAAGAGCAGTACTTC; cdr3_aa: CASRLAGGPEEQYF; v_call: TRBV12-3/TRBV12-4; d_call: TRBD2; clone_size: few; j_call: TRBJ2-7
cdr3_nt: TGTGCCAGCAGCCCACGACAGGAATTGAACACTGAAGCTTTCTTT; cdr3_aa: CASSPRQELNTEAFF; v_call: TRBV11-2; d_call: .; clone_size: many; j_call: TRBJ1-1
cdr3_nt: TGTGCCAGCAGTGAAATCCACGGGTTTGGCAATCAGCCCCAGCATTTT; cdr3_aa: CASSEIHGFGNQPQHF; v_call: TRBV2; d_call: .; clone_size: many; j_call: TRBJ1-5
cdr3_nt: TGTGCCAGCAGTTACGGGCAGCTCTACGAGCAGTACTTC; cdr3_aa: CASSYGQLYEQYF; v_call: TRBV6-5; d_call: .; clone_size: few; j_call: TRBJ2-7
cdr3_nt: TGTGCCATCAGATCGGACAGGGAGCTGTACGAGCAGTACTTC; cdr3_aa: CAIRSDRELYEQYF; v_call: TRBV10-3; d_call: TRBD1; clone_size: many; j_call: TRBJ2-7
cdr3_nt: TGTGCCAGCAGCTTCGAGGCTCCGGGACAGGAGAGGGAGACCCAGTACTTC; cdr3_aa: CASSFEAPGQERETQYF; v_call: TRBV11-2; d_call: TRBD1; clone_size: .; j_call: TRBJ2-5
cdr3_nt: TGCAGTGCTAGAGTACGGGGGGAGTTTTACGAGCAGTACTTC; cdr3_aa: CSARVRGEFYEQYF; v_call: TRBV20-1; d_call: TRBD2; clone_size: .; j_call: TRBJ2-7
cdr3_nt: TGTGCCAGCAGTTCCGGCGGGGGCTACGAGCAGTACTTC; cdr3_aa: CASSSGGGYEQYF; v_call: TRBV28; d_call: TRBD2; clone_size: many; j_call: TRBJ2-7
cdr3_nt: TGTGCCACCAGTGATTTCCACAGGGGAGAGACCCAGTACTTC; cdr3_aa: CATSDFHRGETQYF; v_call: TRBV24-1; d_call: TRBD1; clone_size: .; j_call: TRBJ2-5
cdr3_nt: TGTGCCAGCACTCCCGGGGGAGGGCGGACCCAGTACTTC; cdr3_aa: CASTPGGGRTQYF; v_call: TRBV6-1; d_call: TRBD2; clone_size: many; j_call: TRBJ2-5
cdr3_nt: TGTGCCAGCAGCATACCAGCGAACACTGAAGCTTTCTTT; cdr3_aa: CASSIPANTEAFF; v_call: TRBV11-2; d_call: .; clone_size: few; j_call: TRBJ1-1